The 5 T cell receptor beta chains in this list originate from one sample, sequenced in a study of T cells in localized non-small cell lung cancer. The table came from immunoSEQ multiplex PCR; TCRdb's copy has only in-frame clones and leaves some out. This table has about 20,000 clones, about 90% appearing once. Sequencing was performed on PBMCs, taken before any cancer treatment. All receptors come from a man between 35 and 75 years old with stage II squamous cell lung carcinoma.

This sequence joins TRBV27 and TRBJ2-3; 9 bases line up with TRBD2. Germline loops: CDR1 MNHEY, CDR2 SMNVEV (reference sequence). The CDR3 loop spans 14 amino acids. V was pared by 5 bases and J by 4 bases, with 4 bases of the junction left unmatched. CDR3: CASSSGRRADTQYF. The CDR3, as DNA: TGTGCCAGCAGTAGCGGGAGGAGGGCAGATACGCAGTATTTT.

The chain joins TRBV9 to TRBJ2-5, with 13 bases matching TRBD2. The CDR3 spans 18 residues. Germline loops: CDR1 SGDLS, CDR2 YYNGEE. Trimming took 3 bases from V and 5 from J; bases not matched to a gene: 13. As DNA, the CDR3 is TGTGCCAGCAGCGCCTGGGGACTAGCGGGACCAGTGGGGGAGACCCAGTACTTC. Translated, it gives CASSAWGLAGPVGETQYF.

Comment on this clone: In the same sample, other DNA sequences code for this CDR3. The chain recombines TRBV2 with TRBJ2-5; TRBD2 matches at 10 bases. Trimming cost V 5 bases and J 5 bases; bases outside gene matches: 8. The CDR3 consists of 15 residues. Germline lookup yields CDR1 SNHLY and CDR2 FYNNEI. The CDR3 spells CASSSSGGAEETQYF. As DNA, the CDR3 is TGTGCCAGCAGTAGCAGCGGGGGGGCCGAGGAGACCCAGTACTTC.

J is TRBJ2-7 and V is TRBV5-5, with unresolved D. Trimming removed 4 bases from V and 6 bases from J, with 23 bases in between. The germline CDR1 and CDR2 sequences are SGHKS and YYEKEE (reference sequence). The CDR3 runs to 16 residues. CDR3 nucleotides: TGTGCCAGCAGCCTGGGGTCGAATCGATTAGGGATCGAGCAGTACTTC. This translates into CASSLGSNRLGIEQYF.

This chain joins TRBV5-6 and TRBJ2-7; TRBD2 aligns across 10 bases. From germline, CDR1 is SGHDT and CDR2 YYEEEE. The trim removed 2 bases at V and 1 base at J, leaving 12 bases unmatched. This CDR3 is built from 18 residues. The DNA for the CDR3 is TGTGCCAGCAGCTTTAAAGGAGGTAGCGGGAGGAAGTCCTACGAGCAGTACTTC. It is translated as CASSFKGGSGRKSYEQYF.